Each of the 16 T cell receptor beta chains below was sequenced from the same sample in a study of Graves' ophthalmopathy and Graves' hyperthyroidism. RNA transcripts provided the template for amplifying TCR beta CDR3 regions. The library came from an HTBI-primed first-round RT-PCR and a second-round multiplex PCR. TCRdb passed the multiplex PCR reads through MiXCR, listing each CDR3 protein once. This table holds hundreds of thousands of distinct CDR3 sequences, about two fifths found once. The sequenced material came from peripheral blood. All receptors come from an adult man with Graves' ophthalmopathy.

The sample holds a few counts of this clonotype. The chain joins TRBV6-6 to TRBJ2-7; the match to TRBD2 covers 13 bases. This CDR3 region has 13 residues. CDR1 is MNHNY, CDR2 SVGAGI, per germline (reference sequence). Losses at the gene ends were 8 bases for V and 3 bases for J; bases not matched to a gene: 1. CDR3 nucleotide sequence: TGTGCCAGCTGGACTAGCGGGAGCTACGAGCAGTACTTC. It encodes CASWTSGSYEQYF.

This clonotype was detected a few times. CDR3 sequence reads: CAWSPSGTHAGELFF. For the CDR3, the DNA is TGTGCCTGGAGCCCCTCCGGGACTCACGCCGGGGAGCTGTTTTTT. The V and J genes are TRBV9 and TRBJ2-2; a possible D gene is TRBD2 (6 bases). Trimming left V 10 bases short and J 6 bases short, with 22 bases between. The CDR3 extends over 15 amino acids. Germline assignment: CDR1 SGDLS and CDR2 YYNGEE.

The rearrangement links TRBV29-1 to TRBJ2-5; 8 positions agree with TRBD2. V shed 3 bases, J shed 0 bases, and the junction held 15 bases outside the gene matches. The CDR3 length is 18 residues. CDR1 and CDR2 from the germline V gene are SQVTM and ANQGSEA. The CDR3 region is CSVDGSGGRGAYQETQYF. CDR3 bases: TGCAGCGTTGATGGAAGCGGAGGGCGGGGGGCTTACCAAGAGACCCAGTACTTC.

This clonotype was detected only once. Without the conserved terminal phenylalanine or tryptophan, this CDR3 likely stems from a read error. The V gene is TRBV9, the J gene TRBJ2-7; D perhaps matches TRBD1 (6 bases). From germline, CDR1 is SGDLS and CDR2 YYNGEE. CDR3 length equals 15 residues. V lost 4 bases and J lost 2, with 16 bases in between. CDR3 nucleotide sequence: TGTGCCAGCAGCCAAGGAGCAGGGGATGCCTACGAGCAGTACCTC. It is translated as CASSQGAGDAYEQYL.

The J gene is TRBJ1-4, the V gene TRBV11-1; TRBD1 aligns across 7 bases. Germline assignment: CDR1 SGHAT and CDR2 FQDESV (reference sequence). This CDR3 is 16 amino acids long. V gave up 4 bases and J gave up 5 bases; unmatched junction bases: 10. For the CDR3, the DNA is TGTGCCAGCAGCTCCCACCGACAGGGCTACAATGAAAAACTGTTTTTT. Translating gives CASSSHRQGYNEKLFF.

This chain joins TRBV11-1 and TRBJ2-5; either TRBD1 or TRBD2 may supply D (7 bases each). The CDR3 is 16 amino acids. V dropped 4 bases and J dropped 4 bases, with 19 bases sitting between them. Per the germline V gene, CDR1 is SGHAT and CDR2 is FQDESV (reference sequence). Written as DNA, the CDR3 is TGTGCCAGCAGCTACGGACAGGCGGGAGAGGGAGAGACCCAGTACTTC. Translated, it gives CASSYGQAGEGETQYF.

This clonotype has a count of ten or more. The chain couples TRBV7-9 to TRBJ2-7, with 8 bases lining up with TRBD1. The CDR3 is 14 residues long. The V gene end was trimmed by 2 bases and the J gene end by 2 bases; junction bases not matched to a gene: 2. Germline-derived CDR1 and CDR2 are SEHNR and FQNEAQ (reference sequence). CDR3 sequence: CASSLRTGPYEQYF. CDR3 coding DNA: TGTGCCAGCAGCTTAAGGACAGGGCCCTACGAGCAGTACTTC. Supplemented by reference TRBV7-9 and TRBJ2-7, the full variable domain reads DTGVSQNPRHKITKRGQNVTFRCDPISEHNRLYWYRQTLGQGPEFLTYFQNEAQLEKSRLLSDRFSAERPKGSFSTLEIQRTEQGDSAMYLCASSLRTGPYEQYFGPGTRLTVT.

This clonotype was seen a handful of times. V and J are TRBV12-3 or TRBV12-4 and TRBJ1-5; D remains unclear. This CDR3 contains 15 residues. Deletions cut 6 bases from V and 0 bases from J, with 12 bases between. CDR3 sequence: CASRLSLNSNQPQHF. DNA of the CDR3: TGTGCCAGCAGGTTATCCCTAAATAGCAATCAGCCCCAGCATTTT.

This clonotype was counted many times. V usage is TRBV29-1 and J usage is TRBJ2-5; 8 positions agree with TRBD1. The CDR3 extends over 16 amino acids. J was trimmed by 6 bases and V by 0 bases; bases with no gene match: 12. Germline loops: CDR1 SQVTM, CDR2 ANQGSEA. CDR3 coding DNA: TGCAGCGTTGAAGATTCACGCAGGGGGCTAGAGAAGACCCAGTACTTC. This gives the protein CSVEDSRRGLEKTQYF.

This clonotype was picked up many times. The chain carries TRBV9 and TRBJ2-7; TRBD2 matches at 9 bases. The J segment lost 3 bases and the V segment lost 0 bases, leaving 4 bases of the junction unmatched. The V gene's germline CDR1 is SGDLS and CDR2 YYNGEE. This CDR3 spans 15 amino acids. CDR3 DNA sequence: TGTGCCAGCAGCGTAGGGGTAGCGGGAGTCTACGAGCAGTACTTC. It specifies CASSVGVAGVYEQYF.

This clonotype was counted once. J is TRBJ2-6 and V is TRBV29-1, with D perhaps matching TRBD2 (6 bases). Germline V gene lookup returns CDR1 SQVTM and CDR2 ANQGSEA. The CDR3 consists of 15 residues. Trimming removed 3 bases at V and 0 bases at J, with 9 bases between. The chain's CDR3 is CSVDGGISGANVLTF. The CDR3 DNA reads TGCAGCGTTGACGGAGGGATCTCTGGGGCCAACGTCCTGACTTTC.

This clonotype was picked up many times. The chain recombines TRBV7-2 with TRBJ2-2; 7 bases are shared with TRBD1. Trimming took 6 bases from V and 0 from J; bases not matched to a gene: 4. The CDR3 runs to 15 residues. From germline, CDR1 is SGHTA and CDR2 FQGNSA. CDR3 sequence reads: CASSPDRANTGELFF. The CDR3, as DNA: TGTGCCAGCAGTCCCGACAGGGCGAACACCGGGGAGCTGTTTTTT.

This clonotype was counted a single time. This chain connects TRBV2 to TRBJ2-2, with a weak D call TRBD2 (5 bases). CDR1 and CDR2 (germline): SNHLY, FYNNEI. Trimming pared 8 bases from V and 4 bases from J, leaving 11 bases between. The CDR3 is 13 amino acids. The CDR3 spells CASCEGSTGELFF. The CDR3 DNA reads as TGTGCCAGCTGCGAAGGGAGCACCGGGGAGCTGTTTTTT. Full variable domain (missing parts from reference TRBV2 and TRBJ2-2): EPEVTQTPSHQVTQMGQEVILRCVPISNHLYFYWYRQILGQKVEFLVSFYNNEISEKSEIFDDQFSVERPDGSNFTLKIRSTKLEDSAMYFCASCEGSTGELFFGEGSRLTVL.

The CDR3 is CASTSPGRKETQYF. CDR3 bases: TGCGCCAGCACCTCCCCGGGGAGGAAAGAGACCCAGTACTTC. The chain carries TRBV4-1 and TRBJ2-5; tentative D call: TRBD2 (6 bases). This CDR3 region has 14 residues. V was clipped by 7 bases and J by 3 bases, with 15 bases between them. Germline V gene lookup returns CDR1 MGHRA and CDR2 YSYEKL.

This clonotype appeared many times. The rearrangement links TRBV7-9 to TRBJ1-2; TRBD1 matches at 7 bases. CDR1 and CDR2 (germline): SEHNR, FQNEAQ (reference sequence). J was trimmed by 8 bases and V by 3 bases; bases with no gene match: 9. This CDR3 has 14 amino acids. CDR3 sequence: CASSFSDRRRGYTF. Written as DNA, the CDR3 is TGTGCCAGCAGCTTCTCGGACAGGCGGAGAGGCTACACCTTC.

This chain connects TRBV18 to TRBJ2-5; 9 bases line up with TRBD1. The length of the CDR3 is 15 residues. Losses at the gene ends were 3 bases for V and 7 bases for J; bases not matched to a gene: 9. Germline V gives CDR1 KGHSH, CDR2 LQKENI. CDR3 nucleotides: TGTGCCAGCTCACCGCGGACAGGGGATTCCGGGACCCAGTACTTC. Its translation is CASSPRTGDSGTQYF.